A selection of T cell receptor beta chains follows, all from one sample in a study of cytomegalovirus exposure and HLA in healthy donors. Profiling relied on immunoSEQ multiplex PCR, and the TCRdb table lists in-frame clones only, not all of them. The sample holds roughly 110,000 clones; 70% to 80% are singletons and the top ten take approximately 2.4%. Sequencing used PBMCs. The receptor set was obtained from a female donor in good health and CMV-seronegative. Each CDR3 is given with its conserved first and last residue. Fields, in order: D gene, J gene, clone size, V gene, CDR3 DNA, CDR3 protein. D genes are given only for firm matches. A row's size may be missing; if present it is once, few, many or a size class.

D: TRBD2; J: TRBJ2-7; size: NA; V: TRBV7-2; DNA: TGTGCCAGCAGCTTCACAGGACTAGCGGGGGTCCGCGAGCAGTACTTC; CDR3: CASSFTGLAGVREQYF
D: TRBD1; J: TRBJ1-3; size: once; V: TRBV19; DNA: TGTGCCCCTGGACAGGGGGCGGATAAAGCACTTGGAAACACCATATATTTT; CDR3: CAPGQGADKALGNTIYF
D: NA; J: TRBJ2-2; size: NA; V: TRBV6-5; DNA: TGTGCCAGCAGTTACTCAAGCTTGCGGAACACCGGGGAGCTGTTTTTT; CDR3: CASSYSSLRNTGELFF
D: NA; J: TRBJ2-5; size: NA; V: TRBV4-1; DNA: TGCGCCAGCAGCCAAACTGTTTCTCGGGGGGCTGAGACCCAGTACTTC; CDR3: CASSQTVSRGAETQYF
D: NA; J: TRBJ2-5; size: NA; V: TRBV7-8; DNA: TGTGCCAGCAGCTTAGCGCGAATCCGTCAAGAGACCCAGTACTTC; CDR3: CASSLARIRQETQYF
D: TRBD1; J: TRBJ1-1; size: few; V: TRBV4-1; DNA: TGCGCCAGCAGCCAAGACAGGGGGAGTGAAGCTTTCTTT; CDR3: CASSQDRGSEAFF
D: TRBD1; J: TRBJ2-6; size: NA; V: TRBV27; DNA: TGTGCCAGCAGTTCTGTAGGGACAGGGGGAGAACAAGACTCTGGGGCCAACGTCCTGACTTTC; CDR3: CASSSVGTGGEQDSGANVLTF
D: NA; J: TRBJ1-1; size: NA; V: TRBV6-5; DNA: TGTGCCGGCAGTTACGAAACAGGGCTGAACACTGAAGCTTTCTTT; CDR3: CAGSYETGLNTEAFF
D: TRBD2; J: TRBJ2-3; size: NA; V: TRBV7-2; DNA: TGTGCCACCTCGGGGGGGGGCCCCTCAGATACGCAGTATTTT; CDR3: CATSGGGPSDTQYF
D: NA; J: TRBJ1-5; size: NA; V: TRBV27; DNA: TGTGCCAGCAGTTTTTACGGACGGGACAATCAGCCCCAGCATTTT; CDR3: CASSFYGRDNQPQHF
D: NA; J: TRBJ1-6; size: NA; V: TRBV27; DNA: TGTGCCAGCAGCTACAGACGCCAGGGAGGATCACCCCTCCACTTT; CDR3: CASSYRRQGGSPLHF
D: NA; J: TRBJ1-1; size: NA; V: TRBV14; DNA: TGTGCCAGCAGCCAACATGGACCGGGGACTGAAGCTTTCTTT; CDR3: CASSQHGPGTEAFF
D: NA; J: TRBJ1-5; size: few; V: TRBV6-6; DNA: TGTGCCAGCAGTTACCGACAGAGCAATCAGCCCCAGCATTTT; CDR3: CASSYRQSNQPQHF
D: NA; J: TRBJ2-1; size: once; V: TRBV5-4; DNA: TGTGCCAGCAGCTTGATCGGGGGAGACAATGAGCAGTTCTTC; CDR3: CASSLIGGDNEQFF
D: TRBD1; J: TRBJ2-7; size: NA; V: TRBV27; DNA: TGTGCCAGCAGTTGGACCGGGACAGGGTCCTACGAGCAGTACTTC; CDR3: CASSWTGTGSYEQYF
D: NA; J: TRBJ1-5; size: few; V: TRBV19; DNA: TGTGCCAGCAGCGTTGGAGGTCAGCCCCAGCATTTT; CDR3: CASSVGGQPQHF
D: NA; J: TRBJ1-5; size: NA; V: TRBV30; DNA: TGTGCCTGGAGTGTTCTTCAGGGCAATCAGCCCCAGCATTTT; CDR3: CAWSVLQGNQPQHF
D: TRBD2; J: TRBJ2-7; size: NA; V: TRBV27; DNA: TGTGCCAGCAGATTAACTAGCGGGGGCAATTACGAGCAGTACTTC; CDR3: CASRLTSGGNYEQYF
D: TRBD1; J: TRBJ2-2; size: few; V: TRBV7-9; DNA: TGTGCCAGCAGCACTTGGACAGGACTTAACACCGGGGAGCTGTTTTTT; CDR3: CASSTWTGLNTGELFF
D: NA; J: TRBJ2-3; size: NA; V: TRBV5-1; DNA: TGCGCCAGCACCCCGAGCGGGCCGATCACAGATACGCAGTATTTT; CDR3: CASTPSGPITDTQYF
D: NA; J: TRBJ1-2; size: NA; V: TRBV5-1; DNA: TGCGCCAGCAGCTTGCTGGGGCAGCGTGGCTACACCTTC; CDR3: CASSLLGQRGYTF
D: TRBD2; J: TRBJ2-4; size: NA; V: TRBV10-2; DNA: TGCGCCAGCAGTTCTCAGCGGGGGGACCTCAAAAACATTCAGTACTTC; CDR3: CASSSQRGDLKNIQYF
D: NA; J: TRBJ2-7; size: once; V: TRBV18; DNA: TGTGCCAGCTCACCACCGTCAGGGAAATTCTACGAGCAGTACTTC; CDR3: CASSPPSGKFYEQYF
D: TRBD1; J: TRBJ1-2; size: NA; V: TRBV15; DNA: TGTGCCACCAGCAATGGGACAGCCCATGGCTACACCTTC; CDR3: CATSNGTAHGYTF
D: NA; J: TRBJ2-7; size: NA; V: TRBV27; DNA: TGTGCCAGCAGCCGGACAGCAGGCTACGAGCAGTACTTC; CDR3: CASSRTAGYEQYF
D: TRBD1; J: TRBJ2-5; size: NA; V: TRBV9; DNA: TGTGCCAGCAGCGTAGATTCTCGGACAGGGGGCCGGGGAGAGACCCAGTACTTC; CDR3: CASSVDSRTGGRGETQYF
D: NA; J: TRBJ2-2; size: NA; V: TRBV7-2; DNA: TGTGCCAGCAGCTTAGACCCAGGGGTGAACACCGGGGAGCTGTTTTTT; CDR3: CASSLDPGVNTGELFF
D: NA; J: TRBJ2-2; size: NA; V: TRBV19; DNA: TGTGCCAGTAGTGAGCTAGGAATTTTTGCCGGGGAGCTGTTTTTT; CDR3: CASSELGIFAGELFF
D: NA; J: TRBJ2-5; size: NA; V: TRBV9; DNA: TGTGCCAGCAGCCCCGGCCTAGGTTTTACCCAGTACTTC; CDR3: CASSPGLGFTQYF
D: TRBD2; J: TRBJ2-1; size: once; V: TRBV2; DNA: TGTGCCAGCCAGTGGGGGACTAGCGGTTACAATGAGCAGTTCTTC; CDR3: CASQWGTSGYNEQFF
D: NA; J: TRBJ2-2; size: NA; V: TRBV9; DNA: TGTGCCAGCAGCGTAGCTGGAGGGGCCGGGGAGCTGTTTTTT; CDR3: CASSVAGGAGELFF
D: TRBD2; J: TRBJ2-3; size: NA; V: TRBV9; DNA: TGTGCCAGCAGCGCCGGACTAGCGGGGCGCGTCGGGGTAGATACGCAGTATTTT; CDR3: CASSAGLAGRVGVDTQYF
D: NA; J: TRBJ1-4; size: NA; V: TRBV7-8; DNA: TGTGCCAGCAGCTTAGAACAATCAAAACTGTTTTTT; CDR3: CASSLEQSKLFF
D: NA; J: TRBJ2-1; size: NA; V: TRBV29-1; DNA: TGCAGCGTTGAATTGGGGGCTTCCTACAATGAGCAGTTCTTC; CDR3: CSVELGASYNEQFF
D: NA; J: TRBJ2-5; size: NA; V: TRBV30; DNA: TGTGCCTGGACAGGGAAGGAGACCCAGTACTTC; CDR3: CAWTGKETQYF
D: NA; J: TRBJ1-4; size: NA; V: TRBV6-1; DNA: TGTGCCAGCAGTGAAGGATGGGCCCGGAATGAAAAACTGTTTTTT; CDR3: CASSEGWARNEKLFF
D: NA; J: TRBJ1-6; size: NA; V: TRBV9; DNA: TGTGCCAGCAGCGCAGACAGTGAAAATTCACCCCTCCACTTT; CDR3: CASSADSENSPLHF
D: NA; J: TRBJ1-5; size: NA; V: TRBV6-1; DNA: TGTGCCAGCAGTGAAGCGGGAGGTTACCAGCCCCAGCATTTT; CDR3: CASSEAGGYQPQHF
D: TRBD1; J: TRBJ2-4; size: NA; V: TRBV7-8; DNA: TGTGCCAGCAGCCCAAGGACAGGGCTGGCCAAAAACATTCAGTACTTC; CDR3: CASSPRTGLAKNIQYF
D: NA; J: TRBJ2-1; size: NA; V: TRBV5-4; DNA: TGTGCCAGCAGCGATCGAACTAGTTACAATGAGCAGTTCTTC; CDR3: CASSDRTSYNEQFF
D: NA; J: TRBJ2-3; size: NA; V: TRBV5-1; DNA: TGCGCCAGCAGCTTGGGGGCCAATCCGGATACGCAGTATTTT; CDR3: CASSLGANPDTQYF
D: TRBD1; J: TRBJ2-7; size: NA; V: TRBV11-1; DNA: TGTGCCAGCAGCCGATCCGGGACAGGCGGCGACGAGCAGTACTTC; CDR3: CASSRSGTGGDEQYF
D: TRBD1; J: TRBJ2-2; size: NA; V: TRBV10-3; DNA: TGTGCCATCAGTGACCGGGACAGGGGGCAGGGGGAGCTGTTTTTT; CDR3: CAISDRDRGQGELFF
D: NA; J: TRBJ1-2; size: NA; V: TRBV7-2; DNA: TGTGCCAGCAGCTCTAGACTGGGGGGGGGAGATGGCTACACCTTC; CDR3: CASSSRLGGGDGYTF
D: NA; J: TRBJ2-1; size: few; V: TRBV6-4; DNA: TGTGCCAGCAGCCTCGACAGGCACAATGAGCAGTTCTTC; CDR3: CASSLDRHNEQFF
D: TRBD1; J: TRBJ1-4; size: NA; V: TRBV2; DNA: TGTGCCAGCAGAGGCGGCGGGACAGGGGGCTTTAGAGCTAATGAAAAACTGTTTTTT; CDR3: CASRGGGTGGFRANEKLFF
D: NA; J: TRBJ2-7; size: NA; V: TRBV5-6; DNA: TGTGCCAGCATCCAATCGGGACTCCGCGACTACGAGCAGTACTTC; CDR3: CASIQSGLRDYEQYF
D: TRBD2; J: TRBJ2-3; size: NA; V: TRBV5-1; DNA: TGCGCCAGCAGCTTATGGGATAGCGGGGGGGCCGTGGATACGCAGTATTTT; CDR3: CASSLWDSGGAVDTQYF
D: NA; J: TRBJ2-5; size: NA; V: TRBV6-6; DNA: TGTGCCAGCAGTCCTTATGATGTCCCTAATCGCCAGTACTTC; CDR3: CASSPYDVPNRQYF
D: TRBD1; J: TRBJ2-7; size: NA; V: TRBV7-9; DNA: TGTGCCAGCAGCTTAGATCTGACAGGGGACGTCGGGCAGTACTTC; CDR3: CASSLDLTGDVGQYF
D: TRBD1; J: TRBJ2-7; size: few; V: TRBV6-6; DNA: TGTGCCAGCAGTCGGGACAGGCGCCACGAGCAGTACTTC; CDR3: CASSRDRRHEQYF
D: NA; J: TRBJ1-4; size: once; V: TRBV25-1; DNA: TGTGCCAGCAGAGGGGGTGTTGGGGAAAAACTGTTTTTT; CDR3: CASRGGVGEKLFF
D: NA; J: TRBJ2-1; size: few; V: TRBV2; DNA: TGTGCCAGCACTCGACAGGTCGACAATGAGCAGTTCTTC; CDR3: CASTRQVDNEQFF
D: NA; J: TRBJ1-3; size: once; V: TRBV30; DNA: TGTGCCTGGAGTTCCCGACGGGGACAAGGGAACACCATATATTTT; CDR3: CAWSSRRGQGNTIYF
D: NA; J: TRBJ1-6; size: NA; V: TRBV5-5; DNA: TGTGCCAGCAGCCTGCGGGGTATGGGTTCACCCCTCCACTTT; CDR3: CASSLRGMGSPLHF
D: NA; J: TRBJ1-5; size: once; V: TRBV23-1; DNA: TGCGCCAGCAGTCAACAGGGCAATCAGCCCCAGCATTTT; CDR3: CASSQQGNQPQHF
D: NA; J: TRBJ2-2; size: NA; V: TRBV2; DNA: TGTGCCAGCAGTGAACTAGGCGCCGGGGAGCTGTTTTTT; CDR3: CASSELGAGELFF